This T cell receptor beta chain emerged from a study of monozygotic twins with inflammatory bowel disease. Two rounds of nested PCR, of 16 and 9 cycles, were run on TCRalpha and TCRbeta cDNA. TCRdb re-called the 5' RACE reads; every CDR3 protein appears as one record, without DNA. This sample's clone table lists approximately 340,000 distinct CDR3 sequences. There are 15 residues in the CDR3. Germline CDR1 is KGHDR and CDR2 is SFDVKD. The sequencing input was blood. This chain uses TRBV24-1 with TRBJ2-1; the D gene TCRdb calls, TRBD1, cannot be checked with no DNA. The receptor was derived from a human donor with ulcerative colitis or Crohn's disease, or a healthy co-twin of an affected twin (not recorded which). CDR3 amino acids: CATSPLDGQRNEQFF.